Detailed here is one T cell receptor beta chain. No antigen is known for it. Germline-derived CDR1 and CDR2 are MNHEY and SVGAGI. The V and J ends lost 2 bases and 0 bases respectively, with 7 bases between them. The CDR3 has 14 amino acids. MiXCR, run by TCRdb on the RT-PCR reads, gives a single entry per CDR3 protein. The sample includes 530,000 or so distinct CDR3 sequences, roughly 23% of them seen just once. The data are from a study of response to subunit inactivated influenza vaccine. Study conclusions and caveats: Few new T cells, the authors suggested, are recruited by each seasonal influenza vaccination.

The specimen was CD4+ T cells sorted from PBMCs, collected more than 4 days after vaccination. The TCR comes from a man aged 45 to 65 who received an inactivated influenza vaccine. The chain has TRBV6-5 and TRBJ1-1, with D perhaps matching TRBD1 (5 bases). The CDR3: CASSYHRLNTEAFF. Here the CDR3 DNA reads TGTGCCAGCAGTTACCACAGGTTGAACACTGAAGCTTTCTTT.